These T cell receptor beta chains were read from a single sample in a study of OX40 agonist ivuxolimab in advanced cancers. TCRdb keeps only in-frame clones here, not all; method: immunoSEQ multiplex PCR. The sample contains more than 70,000 clones, just over 90% of which appear only once. Sequenced here: CD4+ or CD8+ T cells sorted from blood, sampled in a trial of the OX40 agonist ivuxolimab. These receptors were taken from an adult with an advanced solid tumor such as melanoma, head and neck, liver or kidney cancer. Both conserved end residues are part of each CDR3. Each record gives: J gene, D gene, clone size, V gene, CDR3 DNA, CDR3 protein. D genes are given only for firm matches. Size values are once, few and many counts, or a class for expanded clones, and some rows have none.

TRBJ1-1 TRBD1 - TRBV15 TGTGCCACCAGCAGCGCTGACAGGGGGATGAACACTGAAGCTTTCTTT CATSSADRGMNTEAFF
TRBJ1-2 - - TRBV7-2 TGTGCCAGCAGCCTTACGGGGGGAGGAAGCGGCTACACCTTC CASSLTGGGSGYTF
TRBJ2-7 TRBD1 - TRBV4-1 TGCGCCAGCAGCCCCGGACAGGGGGCGGGTGAGCAGTACTTC CASSPGQGAGEQYF
TRBJ2-1 - - TRBV5-4 TGTGCCAGCAGCTTCGCAGGGGGGTACTACAATGAGCAGTTCTTC CASSFAGGYYNEQFF
TRBJ1-3 - - TRBV15 TGTGCCACCAGCGGGGACGCGTCCGGAAACACCATATATTTT CATSGDASGNTIYF
TRBJ2-4 - - TRBV4-2 TGTGCCAGCAGCCAAGATTTCACCGGGACAGCCAAAAACATTCAGTACTTC CASSQDFTGTAKNIQYF
TRBJ2-7 - - TRBV13 TGTGCCAGCAGCGAGAGGTCTCGGAGTACCTACGAGCAGTACTTC CASSERSRSTYEQYF
TRBJ2-7 - - TRBV7-2 TGTGCCAGCAGCTCCCGGGACTCGTCCTACGAGCAGTACTTC CASSSRDSSYEQYF
TRBJ2-1 - - TRBV29-1 TGCAGCGTTGAAGGGGTTTGGGGGTACAATGAGCAGTTCTTC CSVEGVWGYNEQFF
TRBJ2-7 - - TRBV18 TGTGCCAGCTCACCAGGGCACCAGAGCTCCTACGAGCAGTACTTC CASSPGHQSSYEQYF
TRBJ2-2 TRBD1 - TRBV7-6 TGTGCCAGCAGCCCGGGGGACAGGGGTCCCCCCGGGGAGCTGTTTTTT CASSPGDRGPPGELFF
TRBJ2-5 TRBD1 - TRBV10-3 TGTGCCATCAGTGAAGACAGGGGCATGGGAGAGACCCAGTACTTC CAISEDRGMGETQYF
TRBJ2-7 TRBD2 - TRBV4-1 TGCGCCAGCAGCCAAGTAGCGGGGGGGCCGGACGAGCAGTACTTC CASSQVAGGPDEQYF
TRBJ2-7 - - TRBV5-1 TGCGCCAGCAGCTTAAGCGTCGCCGGGGCCTACGAGCAGTACTTC CASSLSVAGAYEQYF
TRBJ2-2 - - TRBV4-3 TGCGCCAGCAGCCAAGATAGGGTCGTTGGGCAGGGCAATAGCACCGGGGAGCTGTTTTTT CASSQDRVVGQGNSTGELFF
TRBJ2-1 - - TRBV13 TGTGCCAGCCTTCAGGGTGTAAACTACAATGAGCAGTTCTTC CASLQGVNYNEQFF
TRBJ2-6 - - TRBV5-1 TGCGCCAGCAGCCCTGACACCTCTGGGGCCAACGTCCTGACTTTC CASSPDTSGANVLTF
TRBJ2-3 TRBD2 - TRBV7-9 TGTGCCAGCAGCGCCCCTAGCGGGGACACAGATACGCAGTATTTT CASSAPSGDTDTQYF
TRBJ2-3 TRBD2 - TRBV7-9 TGTGCCAGCAGCGGGTTTGGGGCGGGAGGGAGCACAGATACGCAGTATTTT CASSGFGAGGSTDTQYF
TRBJ2-7 - - TRBV14 TGTGCCAGCAGCCAGGCGGGCGTTACCTACGAGCAGTACTTC CASSQAGVTYEQYF
TRBJ1-1 - few TRBV4-1 TGCGCCAGCAGCCCTCGACAGGACACTGAAGCTTTCTTT CASSPRQDTEAFF
TRBJ2-3 - - TRBV13 TGTGCCAGCAGCTTAGGTGGGTCGGGGGCCTCTAGCACAGATACGCAGTATTTT CASSLGGSGASSTDTQYF
TRBJ2-4 - - TRBV6-5 TGTGCCAGCAGTTACGCGGGACATGGCAGGGACATTCAGTACTTC CASSYAGHGRDIQYF
TRBJ2-7 - - TRBV16 TGTGCCAGCAGCGACAGTTTATACGAGCAGTACTTC CASSDSLYEQYF
TRBJ1-4 - - TRBV12-5 TGTGCTAGTGGTTCGGGAATGGACAGCCTTAATGAAAAACTGTTTTTT CASGSGMDSLNEKLFF
TRBJ2-4 - - TRBV2 TGTGCCAGCAGTGAATCGTCCCCCATTGGGAACATTCAGTACTTC CASSESSPIGNIQYF
TRBJ2-7 - - TRBV5-4 TGTGCCAGCAGCACCTCAGAGGGGGAATATGGAGTGGAGTACTTC CASSTSEGEYGVEYF
TRBJ2-7 TRBD2 - TRBV4-1 TGCGCCAGCAGCCACCTAGCGGGAGCCTACGAGCAGTACTTC CASSHLAGAYEQYF
TRBJ1-2 - - TRBV19 TGTGCCAGTAGTATATGGGGGGTTGAAGGCTACACCTTC CASSIWGVEGYTF
TRBJ2-7 TRBD2 - TRBV7-2 TGTGCCAGCAGCTTGGGACTAGCGGTCTACGAGCAGTACTTC CASSLGLAVYEQYF
TRBJ1-2 - - TRBV7-8 TGTGCCAGCAGCCCCCTCGGGGGAGACTATGGCTACACCTTC CASSPLGGDYGYTF
TRBJ2-6 - - TRBV7-9 TGTGCCAGCGGTACAAGGACCAGCTCCTCTGGGGCCAACGTCCTGACTTTC CASGTRTSSSGANVLTF
TRBJ1-1 - - TRBV5-4 TGTGCCAGCAGCTTGGAACCGGAGGCGAACACTGAAGCTTTCTTT CASSLEPEANTEAFF
TRBJ2-7 - once TRBV4-1 TGCGCCAGCAGCCAAAAGGAAGCAGGGCCCTACGAGCAGTACTTC CASSQKEAGPYEQYF
TRBJ1-1 - - TRBV13 TGTGCCAGCAGCTTAGCTGGGGACCTGAACACTGAAGCTTTCTTT CASSLAGDLNTEAFF
TRBJ2-7 - - TRBV2 TGTGCCTTTCGGACAGCCCAAGTTGGGTGGGAGCAGTACTTC CAFRTAQVGWEQYF